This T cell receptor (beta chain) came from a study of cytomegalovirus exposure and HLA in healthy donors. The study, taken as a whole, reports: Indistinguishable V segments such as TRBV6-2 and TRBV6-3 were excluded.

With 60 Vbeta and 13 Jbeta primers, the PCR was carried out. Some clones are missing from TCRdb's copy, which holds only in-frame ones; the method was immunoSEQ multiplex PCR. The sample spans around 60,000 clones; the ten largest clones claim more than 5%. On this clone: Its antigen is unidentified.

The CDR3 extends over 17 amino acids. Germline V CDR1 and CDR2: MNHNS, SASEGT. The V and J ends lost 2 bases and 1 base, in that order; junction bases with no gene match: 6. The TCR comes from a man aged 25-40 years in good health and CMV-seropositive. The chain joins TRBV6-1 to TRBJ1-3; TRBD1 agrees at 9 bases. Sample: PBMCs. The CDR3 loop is CASSETDRGGSGNTIYF. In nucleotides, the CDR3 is TGTGCCAGCAGTGAAACGGACAGGGGAGGGTCTGGAAACACCATATATTTT.